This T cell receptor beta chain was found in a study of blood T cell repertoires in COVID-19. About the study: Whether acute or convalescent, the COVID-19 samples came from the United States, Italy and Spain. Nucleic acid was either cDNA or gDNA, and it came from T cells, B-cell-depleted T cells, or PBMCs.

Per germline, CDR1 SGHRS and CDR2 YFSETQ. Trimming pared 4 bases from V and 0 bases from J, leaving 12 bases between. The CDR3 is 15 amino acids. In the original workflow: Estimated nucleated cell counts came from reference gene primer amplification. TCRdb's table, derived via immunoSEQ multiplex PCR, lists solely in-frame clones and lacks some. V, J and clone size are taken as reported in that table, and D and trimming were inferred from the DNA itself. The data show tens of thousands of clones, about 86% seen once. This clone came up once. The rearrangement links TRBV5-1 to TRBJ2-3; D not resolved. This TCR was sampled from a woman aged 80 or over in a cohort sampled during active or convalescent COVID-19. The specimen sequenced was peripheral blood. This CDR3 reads CASSPDKPSTDTQYF. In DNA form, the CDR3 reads TGCGCCAGCAGCCCAGACAAACCTAGCACAGATACGCAGTATTTT.